This T cell receptor beta chain was identified in a study of T cell responses to AZD1222 COVID-19 vaccine. This table comes from immunoSEQ multiplex PCR, and its TCRdb copy is limited to in-frame clones, with some not included. The sample lists 60,000 to 85,000 clones; approximately 90% were seen once. This CDR3 comprises 15 residues. V dropped 0 bases and J dropped 6 bases, with 15 bases sitting between them. The germline gives CDR1 LGHDT, CDR2 YNNKEL (reference sequence). The sample holds a few counts of this clone. Its antigen is as yet unknown. Study results and caveats: Among the donors, most were white British and more were female, and clonal diversity was possibly underestimated. As reported, nearly half of all spike-specific TCRs target variant regions that are unmutated. Along spike, vaccine-associated CD4 TCRs were found throughout, with dominance at 160-218 and 743-854. Only after the peak T cell response were repertoires sampled.

The chain joins TRBV3-1 (or the pseudogene TRBV3-2) to TRBJ2-7; TRBD2 is a possible D gene (6 bases). The receptor was derived from an adult who received the MenACWY meningococcal vaccine as a control. The sequencing here drew on peripheral blood, taken 28 days after the second dose of the MenACWY control vaccine. The chain's CDR3 is CASSQDAGRESEQYF. CDR3 bases: TGTGCCAGCAGCCAAGATGCCGGGAGAGAGAGCGAGCAGTACTTC.